The clone carrying this T cell receptor (beta chain) was found many times. A second PCR, run for about 7 to 11 cycles, used a sample-barcoded 5' primer plus a J-beta primer mix. MiXCR was run by TCRdb on the 5' RACE reads, yielding one entry per CDR3 protein. The sample holds about 670,000 distinct CDR3 sequences, roughly half seen once. The data originate from a study of blood T cells in healthy people across ages. CDR3 length equals 15 residues. The ends lost 2 bases at V and 0 bases at J; junction bases unmatched: 3. Germline assignment: CDR1 SGHRS and CDR2 YFSETQ. This rearrangement joins TRBV5-1 to TRBJ2-3, with 7 positions matching TRBD2. Sequenced sample: blood. The sequence derives from a woman over 75 in good health. CDR3 coding DNA: TGCGCCAGCAGCTTAGGTAGCGGGAGCACAGATACGCAGTATTTT. Its translation is CASSLGSGSTDTQYF.